This T cell receptor beta chain was found in a study of blood T cell repertoires in COVID-19. Study-wide background: From the United States, Italy and Spain came samples of acute and convalescent COVID-19. The cDNA or gDNA used as material had been derived from T cells, B-cell-depleted T cells, or PBMCs.

V shed 4 bases and J shed 1 base, with 11 bases lying between them. The germline V gene encodes CDR1 SGHRS and CDR2 YFSETQ. There are 14 residues in the CDR3. Methods used by the authors: Nucleated cell number was recorded as an estimate derived from reference gene primer amplification. Only in-frame clones appear in the TCRdb table, and some are missing; sequencing was by immunoSEQ multiplex PCR. The V and J calls and the clone size are those of that table, but D and trimming were determined from the DNA. The profile shows 310,000 or so clones, over 75% of them singletons. Material for sequencing was peripheral blood. This clonotype was obtained from a man aged 45 to 65 with active or convalescent COVID-19. V is TRBV5-1 and J is TRBJ1-1, with TRBD1 as a possible D gene (5 bases). CDR3 in DNA: TGCGCCAGCAGCACTATTACAGGGAACACTGAAGCTTTCTTT. This gives the protein CASSTITGNTEAFF.